Each of the 18 T cell receptor beta chains below was sequenced from the same sample in a study of shared clonotypes between healthy human individuals. TCRdb's copy holds only in-frame clones and misses some; the assay was immunoSEQ multiplex PCR. This sample yields hundreds of thousands of clones, of which over 65% are seen a single time; roughly 1.7% belongs to the top ten. The specimen was memory CD4+ T cells sorted from blood. Documented subset: CD45RA-negative fraction. These receptors came from a woman in her twenties or thirties in good health.

This chain links TRBV27 with TRBJ2-3; possible D gene TRBD1, 5 bases. Germline CDR1 reads MNHEY; CDR2 reads SMNVEV (reference sequence). The CDR3 is 15 residues long. With 3 bases removed from V and 2 bases from J, the gap between germline ends came to 12 bases. This CDR3 reads CASSLKGVSTDTQYF. CDR3 DNA: TGTGCCAGCAGTTTGAAAGGGGTATCCACAGATACGCAGTATTTT.

This clone was counted a few times. The rearrangement uses TRBV4-1 and TRBJ2-3; D unresolved. The CDR3 is 15 amino acids. Germline CDR1 MGHRA, CDR2 YSYEKL. V was pared by 0 bases and J by 2 bases, with 9 bases between. CDR3 coding DNA: TGCGCCAGCAGCCAAGATGGGGATAACACAGATACGCAGTATTTT. Translating gives CASSQDGDNTDTQYF.

In its sample, this clone was seen once. The genes are TRBV4-1 and TRBJ2-7, with TRBD1 matching over 9 bases. Germline V CDR1 and CDR2: MGHRA, YSYEKL. With V trimmed by 3 bases and J by 5 bases, 8 bases remained unmatched. The CDR3 covers 15 residues. CDR3 sequence (DNA): TGCGCCAGCAGCCACCCGGGACAGGGTCGCAACGAGCAGTACTTC. It yields the protein CASSHPGQGRNEQYF.

Comments on this clone: Other DNA sequences in the sample encode the same CDR3. The chain combines TRBV9 with TRBJ2-7, with 7 positions matching TRBD1. This CDR3 region has 13 residues. The ends lost 2 bases at V and 6 bases at J; junction bases unmatched: 5. Germline V gene sequence: CDR1 SGDLS, CDR2 YYNGEE. The DNA of the CDR3 is TGTGCCAGCAGCGTCCAGGGGGTCGGCGAGCAGTACTTC. Translating it yields CASSVQGVGEQYF.

The gene calls are TRBV27 and TRBJ2-7, with D perhaps matching TRBD1 (6 bases). Trimming left V 4 bases short and J 5 bases short, with 18 bases between. Germline values: CDR1 MNHEY, CDR2 SMNVEV (reference sequence). This CDR3 comprises 15 residues. The CDR3 nucleotides are TGTGCCAGCAGTTCGGGGCAGGGACAATTCGACGAGCAGTACTTC. It translates to CASSSGQGQFDEQYF.

The chain employs TRBV7-9 and TRBJ1-1; unclear D gene. Per germline, CDR1 SEHNR and CDR2 FQNEAQ (reference sequence). This CDR3 comprises 14 residues. The V end lost 5 bases, the J end lost 3 bases, and 13 bases lay between the germline ends. The CDR3 DNA is TGTGCCAGCAGCCCGGGCCGGTGGGACACTGAAGCTTTCTTT. This encodes CASSPGRWDTEAFF.

This rearrangement joins TRBV14 to TRBJ1-1; unclear D gene. Germline lookup yields CDR1 SGHDN and CDR2 FVKESK. V lost 3 bases and J lost 3, with 11 bases in between. This CDR3 has 14 residues. The CDR3 nucleotides read TGTGCCAGCAGCCAGGGGATCCGGGACACTGAAGCTTTCTTT. Encoded protein: CASSQGIRDTEAFF.

The J gene is TRBJ2-1, the V gene TRBV5-6, with 11 bases aligning to TRBD2. This CDR3 has 19 residues. Germline V gives CDR1 SGHDT, CDR2 YYEEEE. The junction had 16 bases not matched to a gene; V was cut back by 1 base and J by 7 bases. The CDR3 nucleotides read TGTGCCAGCAGCTTGCCTAGCGGGAGGCCTGGGGGGATTAAAAATGAGCAGTTCTTC. It is translated as CASSLPSGRPGGIKNEQFF.

CDR3 sequence: CASSLVSGANVLTF. CDR3 in DNA: TGTGCCAGCAGCCTTGTCTCTGGGGCCAACGTCCTGACTTTC. V gene TRBV16 combines with J gene TRBJ2-6; D remains unclear. CDR3 length: 14 amino acids. In germline, CDR1 is KGHSY, CDR2 FQNENV. V lost 4 bases and J lost 0, with 4 bases in between.

V is TRBV5-1 and J is TRBJ2-1; 13 bases are shared with TRBD2. The CDR3 covers 15 residues. Germline CDR1 reads SGHRS; CDR2 reads YFSETQ. The V segment lost 2 bases and the J segment 15 bases; nucleotides outside the gene matches: 11. CDR3 nucleotides: TGCGCCAGCAGCTTAGGGACTAGCGGGACCCAGTCTCCGTTCTTC. The encoded protein is CASSLGTSGTQSPFF.

In its sample, this clone was seen once. The rearrangement uses TRBV5-1 and TRBJ1-5; tentative D call: TRBD1 (6 bases). V lost 0 bases, J lost 4 bases, and 14 bases lay in between. Germline CDR1 is SGHRS and CDR2 is YFSETQ. The CDR3 spans 16 residues. The CDR3 is CASSLEGEGPNQPQHF. The CDR3 DNA sequence: TGCGCCAGCAGCTTGGAGGGGGAAGGGCCAAATCAGCCCCAGCATTTT.

V gene TRBV7-9 combines with J gene TRBJ2-7, with 7 bases that match TRBD1. The CDR3 is 12 residues long. V shed 6 bases and J 3 bases; nucleotides not matched to a gene: 2. Germline V gene data show CDR1 as SEHNR and CDR2 as FQNEAQ (reference sequence). The CDR3 sequence is CASRRDSYEQYF. For the CDR3, the DNA is TGTGCCAGCAGACGGGACAGCTACGAGCAGTACTTC.

In its sample, this clone was seen once. The genes are TRBV5-1 and TRBJ2-7; D ambiguous. V was shortened by 4 bases and J by 1 base, with 3 bases between the two germline ends. Germline-derived CDR1 and CDR2 are SGHRS and YFSETQ. This CDR3 has 11 amino acids. In DNA, the CDR3 is TGCGCCAGCAGCGCATCCTACGAGCAGTACTTC. This gives the protein CASSASYEQYF.

The chain has TRBV6-1 and TRBJ2-5; D is possibly TRBD2 (5 bases). The CDR3 has 12 amino acids. CDR1 and CDR2 from the germline V gene are MNHNS and SASEGT. Deletions cut 0 bases from V and 7 bases from J, with 6 bases between. The CDR3 sequence: CASSEAAGTQYF. The DNA for the CDR3 is TGTGCCAGCAGTGAAGCGGCGGGGACCCAGTACTTC.

The J gene is TRBJ2-7, the V gene TRBV28; TRBD2 is a possible D gene (5 bases). CDR1 is MDHEN, CDR2 SYDVKM, per germline. The V end lost 4 bases, the J end lost 1 base, and 11 bases lay between the germline ends. This CDR3 is built from 14 residues. The CDR3 spells CASSSILVSYEQYF. Written as DNA, the CDR3 is TGTGCCAGCAGTTCCATACTAGTTTCCTACGAGCAGTACTTC. Using reference TRBV28 and TRBJ2-7 for the parts outside the CDR3, the full variable domain is DVKVTQSSRYLVKRTGEKVFLECVQDMDHENMFWYRQDPGLGLRLIYFSYDVKMKEKGDIPEGYSVSREKKERFSLILESASTNQTSMYLCASSSILVSYEQYFGPGTRLTVT.

V gene TRBV5-1 combines with J gene TRBJ1-3; maybe TRBD1 (5 bases). Germline V gives CDR1 SGHRS, CDR2 YFSETQ. Between the trimmed V and J ends, which lost 0 bases and 3 bases, there was a span of 13 bases. The CDR3 extends over 16 amino acids. The CDR3 DNA is TGCGCCAGCAGCTTGGCCCCCCGGGACGGTGGAAACACCATATATTTT. Protein: CASSLAPRDGGNTIYF.

V gene TRBV7-9 combines with J gene TRBJ2-2; D not resolved. This CDR3 contains 15 residues. CDR1 is SEHNR and CDR2 is FQNEAQ in the germline V gene (reference sequence). The V end lost 2 bases, the J end lost 1 base, and 8 bases lay between the germline ends. In nucleotides, the CDR3 is TGTGCCAGCAGCTTAACTCTGGGGAACACCGGGGAGCTGTTTTTT. Its protein product is CASSLTLGNTGELFF.

The chain combines TRBV5-8 with TRBJ2-5; no clear D gene. From germline, CDR1 is SGHTS and CDR2 YDEGEE. V was cut by 3 bases and J by 5 bases, with 11 bases left in between. CDR3 length: 13 residues. CDR3 sequence (DNA): TGTGCCAGCAGCTCAGATTATGCGGAGACCCAGTACTTC. Translated, it gives CASSSDYAETQYF.